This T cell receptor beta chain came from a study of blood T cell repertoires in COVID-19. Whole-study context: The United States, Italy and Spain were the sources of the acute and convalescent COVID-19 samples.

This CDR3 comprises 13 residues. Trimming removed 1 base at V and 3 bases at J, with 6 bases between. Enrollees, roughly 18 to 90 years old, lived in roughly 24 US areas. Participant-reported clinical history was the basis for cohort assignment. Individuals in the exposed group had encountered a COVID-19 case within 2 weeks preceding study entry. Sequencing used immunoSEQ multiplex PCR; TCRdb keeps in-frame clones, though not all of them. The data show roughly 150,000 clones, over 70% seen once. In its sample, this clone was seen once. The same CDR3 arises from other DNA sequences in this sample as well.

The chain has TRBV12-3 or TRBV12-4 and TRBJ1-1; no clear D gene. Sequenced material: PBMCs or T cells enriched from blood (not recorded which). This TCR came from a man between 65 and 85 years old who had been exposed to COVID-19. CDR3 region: CASSLGGHTEAFF. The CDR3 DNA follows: TGTGCCAGCAGTTTAGGAGGGCACACTGAAGCTTTCTTT.